This T cell receptor (beta chain) was profiled in a study of cytomegalovirus exposure and HLA in healthy donors. Findings of the study overall: The majority of TCR sequences were rare, yet some public TCRs appeared in many donors. In a later analysis, compared with equally common non-associated chains, HLA-associated beta chains were more expanded.

Germline lookup yields CDR1 SGHKS and CDR2 YYEKEE (reference sequence). V lost 0 bases to trimming and J lost 2 bases; unmatched junction nucleotides: 11. This CDR3 contains 18 residues. Concerning this clone itself: The antigen is undetermined.

This PCR relied on a set of 60 Vbeta primers and 13 Jbeta primers. Data came from immunoSEQ multiplex PCR; TCRdb stores just in-frame clones and leaves some out. Among 100,000 to 150,000 clones listed, approximately 8.8% were seen once. Sequencing was done on a sample of PBMCs. The clonotype originates from a man aged 35 to 55 in good health and CMV-seronegative. The V call is TRBV5-5, the J call TRBJ1-1, with 9 bases that match TRBD1. CDR3 nucleotides: TGTGCCAGCAGCTTGGATCCGGACAGGGGCCACCTCAACACTGAAGCTTTCTTT. This encodes CASSLDPDRGHLNTEAFF.